The TCR beta chain under discussion was sequenced for a study of T cell responses to AZD1222 COVID-19 vaccine. Findings and limits, study-wide: Mostly white British, mostly female donors; authors suggested clonal diversity may be underestimated.

Data came from immunoSEQ multiplex PCR; TCRdb stores just in-frame clones and leaves some out. The sample has 100,000 or so clones, approximately 90% seen once. CDR1 is SNHLY, CDR2 FYNNEI, per germline. CDR3 size: 10 residues. Trimming cost V 7 bases and J 3 bases, with 4 bases left between them. Details on this clone: Its specificity is not known.

The chain joins TRBV2 to TRBJ2-7; D is undetermined. Sequencing was performed on peripheral blood, taken on day 0 of AZD1222 vaccination. This clonotype originated in an adult in good health. The CDR3 DNA sequence: TGTGCCAGCAAGAGCTACGAGCAGTACTTC. This translates into CASKSYEQYF.